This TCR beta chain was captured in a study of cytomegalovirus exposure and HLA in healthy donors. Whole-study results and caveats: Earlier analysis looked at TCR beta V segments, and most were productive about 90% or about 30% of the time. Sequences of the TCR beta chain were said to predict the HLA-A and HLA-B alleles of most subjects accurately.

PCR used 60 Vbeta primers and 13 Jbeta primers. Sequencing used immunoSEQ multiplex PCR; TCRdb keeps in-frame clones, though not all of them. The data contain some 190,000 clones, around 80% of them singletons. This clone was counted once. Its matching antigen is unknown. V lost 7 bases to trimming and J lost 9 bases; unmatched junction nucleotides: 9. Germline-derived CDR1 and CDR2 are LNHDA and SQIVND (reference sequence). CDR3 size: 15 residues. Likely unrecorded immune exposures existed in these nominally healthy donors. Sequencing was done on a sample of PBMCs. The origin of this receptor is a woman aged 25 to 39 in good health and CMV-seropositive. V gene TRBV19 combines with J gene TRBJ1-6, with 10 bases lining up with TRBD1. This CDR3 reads CASNEDRGGFSPLHF. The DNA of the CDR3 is TGTGCCAGTAATGAGGACAGGGGGGGATTTTCACCCCTCCACTTT. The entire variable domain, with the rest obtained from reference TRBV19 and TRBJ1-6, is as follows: DGGITQSPKYLFRKEGQNVTLSCEQNLNHDAMYWYRQDPGQGLRLIYYSQIVNDFQKGDIAEGYSVSREKKESFPLTVTSAQKNPTAFYLCASNEDRGGFSPLHFGNGTRLTVT.